The 30 T cell receptor beta chains in this list originate from one sample, sequenced in a study of OX40 agonist ivuxolimab in advanced cancers. The protocol was immunoSEQ multiplex PCR, while the TCRdb copy is restricted to in-frame clones and leaves out a portion. Of approximately 47,000 clones listed, around 90% are singletons. Source: CD4+ or CD8+ T cells sorted from blood, taken in a trial of the OX40 agonist ivuxolimab. The receptor source for this set is an adult with an advanced solid tumor such as melanoma, head and neck, liver or kidney cancer.

The chain recombines TRBV9 with TRBJ1-1; the D is unclear. Trimming took 4 bases from V and 4 from J, leaving 14 bases between them. CDR1 and CDR2 from the germline V gene are SGDLS and YYNGEE. CDR3 length: 14 amino acids. The CDR3 is CASSPGRGPTEAFF. CDR3 DNA: TGTGCCAGCAGCCCTGGCCGTGGTCCCACTGAAGCTTTCTTT.

The V call is TRBV7-8, the J call TRBJ2-1; 8 bases are shared with TRBD2. In germline, CDR1 is SGHVS, CDR2 FQNEAQ. The CDR3 has 13 residues. J was trimmed by 6 bases and V by 5 bases; bases with no gene match: 3. The CDR3 here is CASSRGGSNEQFF. The CDR3 DNA is TGTGCCAGCAGCCGCGGGGGGAGCAATGAGCAGTTCTTC. Full variable domain (rest looked up from reference TRBV7-8 and TRBJ2-1): GAGVSQSPRYKVAKRGQDVALRCDPISGHVSLFWYQQALGQGPEFLTYFQNEAQLDKSGLPSDRFFAERPEGSVSTLKIQRTQQEDSAVYLCASSRGGSNEQFFGPGTRLTVL.

The chain links TRBV6-5 to TRBJ1-2; D remains unclear. The CDR3 runs to 14 residues. Trimming pared 3 bases from V and 0 bases from J, leaving 8 bases between. The V gene's germline CDR1 is MNHEY and CDR2 SVGAGI. CDR3 loop: CASSYGVSNYGYTF. The CDR3 nucleotides are TGTGCCAGCAGTTATGGCGTTTCTAACTATGGCTACACCTTC.

The rearrangement uses TRBV4-3 and TRBJ2-2; D may correspond to TRBD1 or TRBD2 (6 bases each). Trimming stripped 4 bases from V and 4 bases from J, with 13 bases between. The CDR3 has 15 amino acids. CDR1 is LGHNA and CDR2 is YSLEER in the germline V gene. This chain's CDR3 is CASSPRGGPTGELFF. CDR3 bases: TGCGCCAGCAGCCCAAGAGGGGGGCCCACCGGGGAGCTGTTTTTT.

The chain links TRBV2 to TRBJ2-5, with D maybe TRBD2 (5 bases). This CDR3 is 14 amino acids long. The germline V gene has CDR1 SNHLY and CDR2 FYNNEI. V lost 4 bases and J lost 6, with 15 bases in between. The CDR3 sequence: CASSVLAGTKTQYF. In nucleotides, the CDR3 is TGTGCCAGCAGTGTTCTAGCAGGTACCAAGACCCAGTACTTC.

V usage is TRBV5-6 and J usage is TRBJ1-1; TRBD1 might be the D (6 bases). This CDR3 is 12 amino acids long. Germline V lookup: CDR1 SGHDT, CDR2 YYEEEE. V was pared by 4 bases and J by 6 bases, with 10 bases between. The CDR3 is CASSLRGPEAFF. The CDR3 coding sequence is TGTGCCAGCAGCCTCAGGGGCCCTGAAGCTTTCTTT. The entire variable domain, with the rest obtained from reference TRBV5-6 and TRBJ1-1, is as follows: DAGVTQSPTHLIKTRGQQVTLRCSPKSGHDTVSWYQQALGQGPQFIFQYYEEEERQRGNFPDRFSGHQFPNYSSELNVNALLLGDSALYLCASSLRGPEAFFGQGTRLTVV.

The gene calls are TRBV14 and TRBJ2-7; 7 bases fit TRBD1. The V and J ends lost 4 bases and 4 bases, in that order; junction bases with no gene match: 7. Germline CDR1 SGHDN, CDR2 FVKESK. The CDR3 contains 14 residues. Here the CDR3 reads CASSLGTVRYEQYF. The CDR3 region has the DNA TGTGCCAGCAGCCTTGGGACAGTACGGTACGAGCAGTACTTC. Complete variable domain (other parts from reference TRBV14 and TRBJ2-7): EAGVTQFPSHSVIEKGQTVTLRCDPISGHDNLYWYRRVMGKEIKFLLHFVKESKQDESGMPNNRFLAERTGGTYSTLKVQPAELEDSGVYFCASSLGTVRYEQYFGPGTRLTVT.

The chain couples TRBV12-5 to TRBJ2-5; 7 nucleotides match TRBD2. This CDR3 has 15 amino acids. The V gene's germline CDR1 is LGHNT and CDR2 FRNRAP. J gave up 3 bases and V 6 bases, and 10 bases lay outside the gene matches. CDR3 sequence: CASGLQAGGEETQYF. CDR3 bases: TGTGCTAGTGGCCTCCAGGCTGGGGGGGAAGAGACCCAGTACTTC.

The chain has TRBV7-9 and TRBJ1-2; no firm D call. Germline V gives CDR1 SEHNR, CDR2 FQNEAQ (reference sequence). The V end was cut by 5 bases, the J end by 6 bases, with 10 bases between. The CDR3 totals 12 residues. This CDR3 reads CASSPSSDGYTF. CDR3 nucleotides: TGTGCCAGCAGCCCAAGTTCAGATGGCTACACCTTC.

This rearrangement joins TRBV11-2 to TRBJ1-2; possibly TRBD1 for D (6 bases). Trimming removed 4 bases at V and 4 bases at J, with 25 bases between. Germline CDR1 SGHAT, CDR2 FQNNGV. The CDR3 is made up of 18 amino acids. DNA of the CDR3: TGTGCCAGCAGCTCACCAGGGGATATAGGTCCCCTTGGCTATGGCTACACCTTC. It is translated as CASSSPGDIGPLGYGYTF. The full variable domain, rest sourced from reference TRBV11-2 and TRBJ1-2, is EAGVAQSPRYKIIEKRQSVAFWCNPISGHATLYWYQQILGQGPKLLIQFQNNGVVDDSQLPKDRFSAERLKGVDSTLKIQPAKLEDSAVYLCASSSPGDIGPLGYGYTFGSGTRLTVV.

The chain couples TRBV5-1 to TRBJ2-1, with D perhaps being TRBD1 or TRBD2 (6 bases each). Trimming left V 0 bases short and J 10 bases short, with 14 bases between. The CDR3 is 14 amino acids. From germline, CDR1 is SGHRS and CDR2 YFSETQ. DNA of the CDR3: TGCGCCAGCAGCTTGGACCTAGCGAGGGGGGAGCAGTTCTTC. Translating gives CASSLDLARGEQFF.

The genes are TRBV28 and TRBJ2-5; 11 bases are shared with TRBD2. The V gene's germline CDR1 is MDHEN and CDR2 SYDVKM. The CDR3 totals 15 residues. After removal of 6 bases from V and 2 bases from J, the junction contained 5 bases not matched to a gene. The DNA of the CDR3 is TGTGCCAGCAGACCGGGACTAGCGGTACAAGAGACCCAGTACTTC. Its translation is CASRPGLAVQETQYF.

This clone has just a few counts. The chain couples TRBV11-2 to TRBJ2-7; D uncertain. Germline V lookup: CDR1 SGHAT, CDR2 FQNNGV. CDR3 size: 10 residues. Trimming took 8 bases from V and 6 from J, leaving 8 bases between them. CDR3 nucleotides: TGTGCCAGCGGCCCCCTCGAGCAGTACTTC. This gives the protein CASGPLEQYF.

The chain is built from TRBV27 and TRBJ2-7; D not resolved. CDR3 length: 15 residues. Trimming pared 0 bases from V and 8 bases from J, leaving 17 bases between. Germline lookup yields CDR1 MNHEY and CDR2 SMNVEV (reference sequence). CDR3 protein: CASSLSSAATIKQYF. CDR3 nucleotides: TGTGCCAGCAGTTTATCATCGGCGGCCACTATCAAGCAGTACTTC.

The V gene is TRBV9, the J gene TRBJ2-5; 15 bases agree with TRBD2. This CDR3 has 16 residues. The V segment lost 4 bases and the J segment 5 bases; nucleotides outside the gene matches: 6. Per the germline V gene, CDR1 is SGDLS and CDR2 is YYNGEE. The chain's CDR3 is CASSPGLAGGPETQYF. CDR3 nucleotide sequence: TGTGCCAGCAGCCCAGGACTAGCGGGGGGGCCCGAGACCCAGTACTTC.

The V and J genes are TRBV6-1 and TRBJ1-5; D perhaps matches TRBD1 (5 bases). Per the germline V gene, CDR1 is MNHNS and CDR2 is SASEGT. The CDR3 is 14 amino acids. Trimming shortened V by 5 bases and J by 9 bases, and 17 bases separated the two germline ends. CDR3 nucleotides: TGTGCCAGCAGTCCCGGTGGGGGTGGTTGGCCCCAGCATTTT. Protein sequence: CASSPGGGGWPQHF.

The J gene is TRBJ1-2, the V gene TRBV7-9, with a possible D match to TRBD1 (5 bases). Trimming left V 0 bases short and J 3 bases short, with 11 bases between. CDR1 and CDR2 (germline): SEHNR, FQNEAQ (reference sequence). The CDR3 has 15 amino acids. The CDR3 here is CASSLAIGADYGYTF. CDR3 nucleotides: TGTGCCAGCAGCTTAGCGATTGGGGCGGACTATGGCTACACCTTC. Together with reference TRBV7-9 and TRBJ1-2, the CDR3 gives the full variable domain: DTGVSQNPRHKITKRGQNVTFRCDPISEHNRLYWYRQTLGQGPEFLTYFQNEAQLEKSRLLSDRFSAERPKGSFSTLEIQRTEQGDSAMYLCASSLAIGADYGYTFGSGTRLTVV.

In its sample, this clone was seen once. The chain employs TRBV28 and TRBJ1-4; 8 nucleotides match TRBD1. The CDR3 is 15 amino acids. The germline gives CDR1 MDHEN, CDR2 SYDVKM. V shed 6 bases, J shed 6 bases, and the junction held 9 bases outside the gene matches. CDR3 nucleotide sequence: TGTGCCAGCAGCATGGACAGGGCTGGGGATGAAAAACTGTTTTTT. Protein product: CASSMDRAGDEKLFF.

This clone appeared once. The rearrangement uses TRBV19 and TRBJ2-2, with D hard to call. Germline V gives CDR1 LNHDA, CDR2 SQIVND (reference sequence). V lost 3 bases to trimming and J lost 10 bases, with 12 bases between them. The CDR3 loop spans 13 amino acids. CDR3 DNA: TGTGCCAGTAGTATGGGGTTGGCGCAGGAGCTGTTTTTT. Residues: CASSMGLAQELFF.

This chain connects TRBV10-3 to TRBJ1-1; D is perhaps TRBD1 (5 bases). V was shortened by 4 bases and J by 4 bases, with 13 bases between the two germline ends. The germline V gene encodes CDR1 ENHRY and CDR2 SYGVKD. The CDR3 covers 14 residues. The CDR3 is CAISGGRSGTEAFF. DNA for the CDR3: TGTGCCATCAGTGGGGGACGTTCGGGCACTGAAGCTTTCTTT.

The V call is TRBV29-1, the J call TRBJ2-7; no reliable D call. Trimming cost V 2 bases and J 1 base, with 6 bases left between them. Germline V gives CDR1 SQVTM, CDR2 ANQGSEA. The CDR3 covers 12 residues. DNA of the CDR3: TGCAGCGTTGAAACAATGTCCTACGAGCAGTACTTC. Residues: CSVETMSYEQYF.

The chain links TRBV20-1 to TRBJ2-3; possible D gene TRBD1, 6 bases. Germline V CDR1 and CDR2: DFQATT, SNEGSKA (reference sequence). The CDR3 contains 11 residues. The germline V and J ends were trimmed by 6 bases and 6 bases, with 10 bases remaining between them. CDR3 in DNA: TGCAGTGCAAGCAGGGGCGATACGCAGTATTTT. Translation gives CSASRGDTQYF.

CDR3 amino acids: CASSEGPGLGAHEQFF. CDR3 bases: TGTGCCAGCAGTGAAGGTCCGGGACTAGGGGCTCATGAGCAGTTCTTC. V usage is TRBV6-1 and J usage is TRBJ2-1; 8 positions agree with TRBD2. The J segment lost 8 bases and the V segment lost 1 base, leaving 10 bases of the junction unmatched. Germline CDR1 is MNHNS and CDR2 is SASEGT. The length of the CDR3 is 16 residues.

The chain employs TRBV6-5 and TRBJ2-4, with 7 bases matching TRBD1. Germline CDR1 and CDR2: MNHEY and SVGAGI. The CDR3 runs 13 residues. Trimming removed 5 bases from V and 4 bases from J; junction bases left unmatched: 2. The CDR3 region has the DNA TGTGCCAGCAGTCCGGGACAGAAAAACATTCAGTACTTC. It is translated as CASSPGQKNIQYF.

The chain employs TRBV5-4 and TRBJ2-7; 8 bases agree with TRBD2. The CDR3 runs 13 residues. With V trimmed by 4 bases and J by 7 bases, 7 bases remained unmatched. Germline CDR1 SGHNT, CDR2 YYREEE (reference sequence). Here the CDR3 reads CASSAPGLGEQYF. For the CDR3, the DNA is TGTGCCAGCAGCGCCCCGGGACTAGGGGAGCAGTACTTC.

This chain uses TRBV27 with TRBJ2-1; D is uncertain. This CDR3 comprises 16 residues. V was trimmed by 5 bases and J by 4 bases, leaving 18 bases between them. CDR1 is MNHEY and CDR2 is SMNVEV in the germline V gene (reference sequence). Here the CDR3 reads CASSPPPSSGYNEQFF. CDR3 sequence (DNA): TGTGCCAGCAGTCCCCCCCCGAGTTCGGGTTACAATGAGCAGTTCTTC.

The V and J genes are TRBV6-4 and TRBJ2-3; D is perhaps TRBD2 (7 bases). V was clipped by 6 bases and J by 4 bases, with 14 bases between them. CDR1 is MRHNA, CDR2 SNTAGT, per germline. The CDR3 is made up of 14 amino acids. CDR3 sequence reads: CASSEGGQSDTQYF. The CDR3 DNA reads TGTGCCAGCAGCGAGGGGGGGCAATCAGATACGCAGTATTTT.

J is TRBJ1-3 and V is TRBV5-6, with D hard to call. The CDR3 extends over 14 amino acids. The V gene's germline CDR1 is SGHDT and CDR2 YYEEEE. Trimming cost V 4 bases and J 0 bases, with 8 bases left between them. CDR3 protein: CASSLASSGNTIYF. The CDR3 DNA follows: TGTGCCAGCAGCCTAGCCTCCTCTGGAAACACCATATATTTT.

This chain joins TRBV9 and TRBJ1-4; maybe TRBD1 (5 bases). V lost 0 bases to trimming and J lost 8 bases, with 20 bases between them. The CDR3 has 17 residues. Germline-derived CDR1 and CDR2 are SGDLS and YYNGEE. The CDR3 nucleotides read TGTGCCAGCAGCGTAGCTACAGGATTGGAAAGCGGGGAAAAACTGTTTTTT. It yields the protein CASSVATGLESGEKLFF.

This clone was seen at least ten times. The chain joins TRBV7-9 to TRBJ2-1; D possibly uses TRBD1 or TRBD2 (5 bases each). V was cut by 4 bases and J by 2 bases, with 24 bases left in between. The V gene's germline CDR1 is SEHNR and CDR2 FQNEAQ (reference sequence). This CDR3 is 19 amino acids long. The CDR3 sequence: CASSSPPGWGKDPYNEQFF. The CDR3 DNA is TGTGCCAGCAGCTCACCCCCGGGGTGGGGGAAGGACCCCTACAATGAGCAGTTCTTC.